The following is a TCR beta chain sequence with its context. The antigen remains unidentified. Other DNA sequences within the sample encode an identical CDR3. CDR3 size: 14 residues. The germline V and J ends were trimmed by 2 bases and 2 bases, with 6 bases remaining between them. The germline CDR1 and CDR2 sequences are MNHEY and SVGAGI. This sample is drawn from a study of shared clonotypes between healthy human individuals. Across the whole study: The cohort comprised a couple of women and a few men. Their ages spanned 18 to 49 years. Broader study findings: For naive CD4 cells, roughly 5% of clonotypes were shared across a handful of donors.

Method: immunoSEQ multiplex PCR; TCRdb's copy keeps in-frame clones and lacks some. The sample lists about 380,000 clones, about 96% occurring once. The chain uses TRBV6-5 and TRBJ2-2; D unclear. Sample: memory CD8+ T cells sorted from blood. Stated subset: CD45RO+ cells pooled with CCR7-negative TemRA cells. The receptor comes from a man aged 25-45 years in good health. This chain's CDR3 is CASSYRANTGELFF. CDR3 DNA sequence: TGTGCCAGCAGTTACAGGGCCAACACCGGGGAGCTGTTTTTT.